The 23 T cell receptor beta chains reported below all come from one sample, sequenced in a study of T cell repertoires in cytomegalovirus infection. One entry per CDR3 protein results from TCRdb running MiXCR on the reads. The data show 450,000 to 650,000 distinct CDR3 sequences, approximately 26% seen once. Sequenced sample: PBMCs. These receptors originate from a human donor in good health (CMV status not recorded). Some clones in this sample may be carry-over from other donors' samples.

This clonotype has only a few counts. The genes are TRBV28 and TRBJ2-1, with 13 bases fitting TRBD2. The CDR3 is 17 residues long. V lost 4 bases and J lost 6; bases outside the gene matches: 9. Germline CDR1 and CDR2: MDHEN and SYDVKM. The CDR3: CASSSHSGLAGVNEQFF. The CDR3 nucleotides read TGTGCCAGCAGTTCCCATTCTGGACTAGCGGGAGTCAATGAGCAGTTCTTC.

This rearrangement joins TRBV7-9 to TRBJ2-1; 11 bases line up with TRBD2. Per germline, CDR1 SEHNR and CDR2 FQNEAQ (reference sequence). The CDR3 extends over 16 amino acids. J gave up 5 bases and V 4 bases, and 7 bases lay outside the gene matches. CDR3 sequence (DNA): TGTGCCAGCAGCTCCTATGGACTAGCGGGTCACAATGAGCAGTTCTTC. Translated, it gives CASSSYGLAGHNEQFF.

The chain uses TRBV28 and TRBJ1-1; no clear D. The germline V gene encodes CDR1 MDHEN and CDR2 SYDVKM. This CDR3 comprises 14 residues. The ends were cut back, 3 bases at V and 0 bases at J, with 8 bases in the middle. The CDR3 reads CASSLPVVNTEAFF. The CDR3, as DNA: TGTGCCAGCAGTTTGCCCGTGGTGAACACTGAAGCTTTCTTT.

The V and J genes are TRBV7-8 and TRBJ2-1; D is tentatively TRBD1 or TRBD2 (5 bases each). In germline, CDR1 is SGHVS, CDR2 FQNEAQ. The CDR3 spans 15 residues. Trimming removed 5 bases from V and 3 bases from J, with 14 bases in between. As DNA, the CDR3 is TGTGCCAGCAGCCTGATGGGGGATTTCTACAATGAGCAGTTCTTC. Translated: CASSLMGDFYNEQFF.

The chain employs TRBV20-1 and TRBJ2-1, with 13 nucleotides matching TRBD2. The length of the CDR3 is 15 residues. CDR1 and CDR2 (germline): DFQATT, SNEGSKA (reference sequence). The junction had 10 bases not matched to a gene; V was cut back by 6 bases and J by 8 bases. CDR3 in amino acids: CSALAPTSGRYEQFF. The CDR3 coding sequence is TGCAGTGCCCTCGCTCCGACTAGCGGGAGGTATGAGCAGTTCTTC.

This clonotype was seen at least ten times. This chain uses TRBV7-3 with TRBJ2-3, with TRBD1 matching over 8 bases. Germline lookup yields CDR1 SGHTA and CDR2 FQGTGA. The junction had 5 bases not matched to a gene; V was cut back by 5 bases and J by 1 base. CDR3 length: 15 residues. The CDR3 sequence is CASSLQGQGTDTQYF. CDR3 bases: TGTGCCAGCAGCCTCCAGGGACAGGGCACAGATACGCAGTATTTT.

This clonotype came up a few times. The chain couples TRBV20-1 to TRBJ2-1; 10 nucleotides agree with TRBD2. Trimming at V came to 7 bases and at J to 6 bases, leaving 6 bases not matched to a gene. The CDR3 runs 13 residues. The germline gives CDR1 DFQATT, CDR2 SNEGSKA (reference sequence). CDR3 bases: TGCAGTGTTGATGGACTAGCGGTCAATGAGCAGTTCTTC. It translates to CSVDGLAVNEQFF.

The chain has TRBV28 and TRBJ1-4; D gene uncertain. V was pared by 6 bases and J by 0 bases, with 11 bases between. Germline V gives CDR1 MDHEN, CDR2 SYDVKM. The CDR3 is made up of 15 amino acids. CDR3 nucleotide sequence: TGTGCCAGCAGCTCTCACACCCCAACTAATGAAAAACTGTTTTTT. It encodes CASSSHTPTNEKLFF.

This clonotype was observed many times. The rearrangement links TRBV7-3 to TRBJ2-1, with TRBD2 as a possible D gene (5 bases). Trimming pared 2 bases from V and 6 bases from J, leaving 8 bases between. Germline values: CDR1 SGHTA, CDR2 FQGTGA. This CDR3 comprises 13 residues. For the CDR3, the DNA is TGTGCCAGCAGCTTATTCGCGGGCAATGAGCAGTTCTTC. It is translated as CASSLFAGNEQFF.

The chain combines TRBV12-3 or TRBV12-4 with TRBJ1-2; D is possibly TRBD1 (5 bases). The V gene lost 2 bases and the J gene lost 8 bases, with 15 bases spanning the gap. The CDR3 runs 14 residues. The CDR3: CASSLWGYKGGYTF. CDR3 in DNA: TGTGCCAGCAGTTTATGGGGGTACAAGGGAGGCTACACCTTC.

The chain links TRBV7-6 to TRBJ2-5, with no clear D. This CDR3 is built from 15 residues. Trimming cost V 0 bases and J 2 bases, with 10 bases left between them. CDR1 SGHVS and CDR2 FNYEAQ come from the germline V gene. CDR3 residues: CASSLAGDRQETQYF. Written as DNA, the CDR3 is TGTGCCAGCAGCTTAGCTGGCGATCGACAAGAGACCCAGTACTTC.

V and J are TRBV7-8 and TRBJ2-5, with a possible D match to TRBD2 (6 bases). Germline lookup yields CDR1 SGHVS and CDR2 FQNEAQ. The V end was cut by 4 bases, the J end by 11 bases, with 14 bases between. There are 12 residues in the CDR3. The CDR3 loop is CASSSRGSLQYF. Here the CDR3 DNA reads TGTGCCAGCAGCTCCCGGGGGTCCCTGCAGTACTTC.

This clonotype showed up many times. The rearrangement links TRBV7-8 to TRBJ1-1; perhaps TRBD1 as D (6 bases). Trimming took 1 base from V and 5 from J, leaving 14 bases between them. CDR1 is SGHVS and CDR2 is FQNEAQ in the germline V gene. The CDR3 spans 15 residues. The CDR3 bases are TGTGCCAGCAGCTTAGTTGAGGGGGGGAGGACTGAAGCTTTCTTT. It encodes CASSLVEGGRTEAFF.

This clonotype occurred a few times. The chain combines TRBV24-1 with TRBJ2-1, with D tentatively TRBD1 (5 bases). The length of the CDR3 is 14 residues. The germline V and J ends were trimmed by 4 bases and 6 bases, with 12 bases remaining between them. Germline V gives CDR1 KGHDR, CDR2 SFDVKD. The CDR3 nucleotides are TGTGCCACCAGTGACGTCGACAGTAGCAATGAGCAGTTCTTC. Protein sequence: CATSDVDSSNEQFF.

The rearrangement links TRBV5-6 to TRBJ1-2; D unclear. CDR3 length: 12 residues. V was trimmed by 4 bases and J by 0 bases, leaving 4 bases between them. Germline CDR1 is SGHDT and CDR2 is YYEEEE. CDR3 amino acids: CASSTTNYGYTF. For the CDR3, the DNA is TGTGCCAGCAGCACAACTAACTATGGCTACACCTTC.

This clonotype was counted between two and nine times. This chain connects TRBV11-3 to TRBJ1-1; D unclear. Trimming took 0 bases from V and 1 from J, leaving 6 bases between them. This CDR3 is 14 amino acids long. The germline V gene has CDR1 SGHNT and CDR2 YENEEA. In DNA form, the CDR3 reads TGTGCCAGCAGCTTAGATCAGACGAACACTGAAGCTTTCTTT. It is translated as CASSLDQTNTEAFF.

The rearrangement joins TRBV28 to TRBJ1-2, with D hard to call. Germline V CDR1 and CDR2: MDHEN, SYDVKM. The CDR3 has 14 amino acids. The V end lost 7 bases, the J end lost 2 bases, and 14 bases lay between the germline ends. The CDR3 reads CASTSGWANYGYTF. For the CDR3, the DNA is TGTGCCAGCACGAGCGGGTGGGCGAACTATGGCTACACCTTC.

The genes are TRBV6-2 or TRBV6-3 and TRBJ2-7; D possibly matches TRBD1 or TRBD2 (5 bases each). In germline, CDR1 is MNHEY, CDR2 SVGEGT. Trimming took off 2 bases at V and 3 bases at J, with 8 bases between the two ends. The CDR3 runs 13 residues. CDR3 sequence reads: CASSYIGGYEQYV. The CDR3 nucleotides are TGTGCCAGCAGTTACATTGGGGGCTACGAGCAGTACGTC.

This clonotype was observed many times. V and J are TRBV7-2 and TRBJ2-1; TRBD2 aligns across 9 bases. V trimming: 4 bases; J trimming: 6 bases; junction bases outside the gene matches: 7. Germline V gene lookup returns CDR1 SGHTA and CDR2 FQGNSA. The CDR3 has 15 residues. The CDR3 reads CASSSLAGVSNEQFF. The DNA of the CDR3 is TGTGCCAGCAGCTCATTAGCGGGAGTAAGCAATGAGCAGTTCTTC.

This clonotype occurred a few times. V gene TRBV4-3 combines with J gene TRBJ1-1; D gene ambiguous. The CDR3 is made up of 15 amino acids. Deletions cut 2 bases from V and 0 bases from J, with 10 bases between. The germline V gene encodes CDR1 LGHNA and CDR2 YSLEER. The CDR3 protein is CASSQNNLVNTEAFF. CDR3 in DNA: TGCGCCAGCAGCCAAAACAACCTCGTGAACACTGAAGCTTTCTTT.

This clonotype was found a few times. The V and J genes are TRBV28 and TRBJ2-1; the match to TRBD2 covers 11 bases. Germline lookup yields CDR1 MDHEN and CDR2 SYDVKM. The CDR3 totals 16 residues. Unmatched junction bases numbered 11, after V lost 6 bases and J lost 7 bases. In DNA form, the CDR3 reads TGTGCCAGCAGCCCCTTGGTAGCGGGAGGGCATAATGAGCAGTTCTTC. Amino acid sequence: CASSPLVAGGHNEQFF.

This chain links TRBV6-6 with TRBJ1-2, with a possible D match to TRBD1 (5 bases). Trimming shortened V by 6 bases and J by 4 bases, and 15 bases separated the two germline ends. Germline CDR1 MNHNY, CDR2 SVGAGI (reference sequence). CDR3 length: 14 amino acids. DNA for the CDR3: TGTGCCAGCAGCCAGCAAGGGGCCCGCTATGGCTACACCTTC. Its protein product is CASSQQGARYGYTF.

The chain employs TRBV6-5 and TRBJ1-5; 7 bases agree with TRBD1. The CDR3 length is 15 residues. V dropped 5 bases and J dropped 4; count of bases not matched to a gene: 8. CDR1 is MNHEY, CDR2 SVGAGI, per germline. CDR3 protein: CASSASGTENQPQHF. Written as DNA, the CDR3 is TGTGCCAGCAGTGCCTCCGGGACAGAGAATCAGCCCCAGCATTTT.